The 27 T cell receptor beta chains below come from one sample, sequenced in a study of T cell clonality in common variable immunodeficiency. The table came from immunoSEQ multiplex PCR; TCRdb's copy has only in-frame clones and leaves some out. The data show tens of thousands of clones, with none appearing a single time. Sequences were obtained from peripheral blood mononuclear cells. These TCRs come from a person aged 18 to 70 in good health.

This clone occurred many times. Read sequence stops 3 residues before the CDR3 end, and the germline J gene provides the missing end. The V and J genes are TRBV2 and TRBJ1-5; no clear D gene. V was clipped by 3 bases and J by 9 bases, with 12 bases between them. CDR1 and CDR2 (germline): SNHLY, FYNNEI. This CDR3 is built from 13 residues. The CDR3 DNA, read in part, is TGTGCCAGCAGTGATCCGGGGTCAGGGCCC. Residues: CASSDPGSGP. The complete CDR3 sequence is CASSDPGSGPQHF.

This clone was found many times. CDR3 amino acids: CASRQGAYGYTF. The covered CDR3 bases are TGTGCCAGTCGACAGGGCGCCTATGGC. The chain uses TRBV19 and TRBJ1-2; TRBD1 aligns across 7 bases. The CDR3 end lies 3 residues beyond the end of the read and is filled in from the germline J gene. The germline gives CDR1 LNHDA, CDR2 SQIVND (reference sequence). This CDR3 spans 12 amino acids. The V and J ends lost 8 bases and 4 bases, in that order; junction bases with no gene match: 4.

This clone occurred many times. The CDR3 here is CASSESFDNPNTGELFF. Partial CDR3 DNA: TGTGCCAGCAGTGAATCCTTTGACAACCCGAACACCGGGGAG. The chain employs TRBV2 and TRBJ2-2; D remains ambiguous. Read sequence stops 3 residues before the CDR3 end, and the germline J gene provides the missing end. Germline loops: CDR1 SNHLY, CDR2 FYNNEI. V gave up 2 bases and J gave up 0 bases, with 13 bases separating them. This CDR3 spans 17 amino acids.

This clone occurred many times. The missing CDR3 end, 3 residues past where the read stops, is filled in from the germline J gene. The chain couples TRBV6-2 or TRBV6-3 to TRBJ2-3; perhaps TRBD1 as D (5 bases). Trimming removed 5 bases at V and 4 bases at J, with 19 bases between. Germline V CDR1 and CDR2: MNHEY, SVGEGT. This CDR3 spans 16 amino acids. CDR3 sequence: CASSAPTETLADTQYF. The sequenced CDR3 bases are TGTGCCAGCAGTGCGCCGACAGAAACGTTAGCAGATACG.

Ten or more counts support this clone. Partial CDR3 DNA: TGCGCCAGCAGCTTGGCTGGGACTACTCCTTTCTACAATGAG. Encoded protein: CASSLAGTTPFYNE. The full CDR3 sequence reads CASSLAGTTPFYNEQFF. The chain has TRBV5-1 and TRBJ2-1, with 7 bases fitting TRBD2. The read ends 3 residues early relative to the CDR3; the germline J gene fills the gap. CDR1 and CDR2 (germline): SGHRS, YFSETQ. CDR3 length: 17 residues. V was clipped by 0 bases and J by 3 bases; unmatched bases: 9.

This clone was counted at least ten times. The read ends 3 residues shy of where the CDR3 ends; the end is completed using the germline J gene. The chain carries TRBV20-1 and TRBJ1-1; the match to TRBD1 covers 8 bases. The V gene's germline CDR1 is DFQATT and CDR2 SNEGSKA (reference sequence). The CDR3 runs 13 residues. J lost 4 bases, V lost 4 bases, and 5 bases had no gene match. The sequenced CDR3 bases are TGCAGTGCTACTGGACAGGGTTTCACTGAA. This gives the protein CSATGQGFTE. The whole CDR3 sequence reads CSATGQGFTEAFF.

This clone was seen at least ten times. The read ends 3 residues early relative to the CDR3; the germline J gene fills the gap. J is TRBJ1-5 and V is TRBV2, with 8 positions matching TRBD1. CDR1 and CDR2 from the germline V gene are SNHLY and FYNNEI. V lost 1 base to trimming and J lost 2 bases; unmatched junction nucleotides: 7. This CDR3 contains 17 residues. The DNA read from the CDR3 is TGTGCCAGCAGTGAAGATGGGGCACAGGGGGGCAATCAGCCC. Amino acid sequence: CASSEDGAQGGNQP. In full, the CDR3 is CASSEDGAQGGNQPQHF.

This clone was seen many times. The sequence runs out 3 residues before the end of the CDR3; the remainder is reconstructed from the germline J gene. The chain links TRBV19 to TRBJ2-6; weak D call: TRBD1 (5 bases). CDR1 is LNHDA and CDR2 is SQIVND in the germline V gene (reference sequence). The CDR3 sequence is 15 residues long. The V end was cut by 7 bases, the J end by 0 bases, with 10 bases between. The covered CDR3 bases are TGTGCCAGTAAGGACAATCCCTCTGGGGCCAACGTC. Protein: CASKDNPSGANV. The full CDR3 reads CASKDNPSGANVLTF.

This clone occurred many times. This CDR3 reads CASSLRATGENEQFF. The sequenced part of the CDR3 DNA is TGCGCCAGCAGCTTAAGGGCGACAGGGGAGAATGAG. The V and J genes are TRBV5-1 and TRBJ2-1; TRBD1 agrees at 8 bases. The observed sequence ends 3 residues before the CDR3 terminus, with the missing tail filled in from the germline J gene. The CDR3 length is 15 residues. With 2 bases clipped from V and 7 bases from J, the junction kept 8 bases outside the gene matches. Germline V gene data show CDR1 as SGHRS and CDR2 as YFSETQ.

Sample share makes this clone medium-sized. The sequence runs out 3 residues before the end of the CDR3; the remainder is reconstructed from the germline J gene. The gene calls are TRBV20-1 and TRBJ2-6; 12 bases are a match to TRBD1. Looked up from germline, CDR1 is DFQATT and CDR2 is SNEGSKA (reference sequence). V shed 3 bases and J 2 bases; nucleotides not matched to a gene: 8. CDR3 length: 18 amino acids. The CDR3 loop is CSASDPGTGGAGANVLTF. Partial CDR3 DNA: TGCAGTGCTAGCGACCCTGGGACAGGGGGCGCTGGGGCCAACGTC.

Notes on this clone: The junction departs from germline at one end; a sequencing error may be responsible. The read terminates 3 residues ahead of where the CDR3 ends, so the germline J gene completes it. The same CDR3 also results from other DNA sequences found in this sample. This chain links TRBV19 with TRBJ1-1, with D uncertain. This CDR3 has 14 amino acids. Germline values: CDR1 LNHDA, CDR2 SQIVND (reference sequence). CDR3 loop: CASSIDGQYTEAFF. The DNA read from the CDR3 is TGTGCTAGTAGTATAGATGGGCAGTACACTGAA.

This clone was detected many times. Sequencing ends 3 residues short of the CDR3 end; the germline J gene provides the rest. The V gene is TRBV6-1, the J gene TRBJ1-4; TRBD1 matches at 8 bases. This CDR3 has 15 amino acids. Germline CDR1 is MNHNS and CDR2 is SASEGT. Trimming at V came to 1 base and at J to 4 bases, leaving 2 bases not matched to a gene. CDR3 region: CASSEVTGVNEKLFF. CDR3 bases read: TGTGCCAGCAGTGAAGTGACAGGGGTTAATGAAAAA.

This clone was seen many times. The CDR3 goes on 3 residues after the read ends, and that part is filled in from the germline J gene. The V call is TRBV6-1, the J call TRBJ2-7; no reliable D call. Per germline, CDR1 MNHNS and CDR2 SASEGT. Trimming took 4 bases from V and 1 from J, leaving 5 bases between them. The CDR3 spans 12 residues. CDR3 bases read: TGTGCCAGCAGTGTCCAGTCCTACGAG. Translating gives CASSVQSYE. The CDR3, in full, reads CASSVQSYEQYF.

The chain's CDR3 is CASSIAGEPYNEQFF. CDR3 bases read: TGCGCCAGCAGTATAGCGGGAGAGCCCTACAATGAG. The J gene is TRBJ2-1, the V gene TRBV10-2; 9 bases agree with TRBD2. From the germline J gene comes the end of the CDR3, since the read stops 3 residues before it. This CDR3 contains 15 residues. J was trimmed by 2 bases and V by 5 bases; bases with no gene match: 4. The germline gives CDR1 WSHSY, CDR2 SAAADI.

This clone was counted ten times or more. The read stops 3 residues short of the end of the CDR3; the missing end is completed from the germline J gene. This chain connects TRBV6-2 or TRBV6-3 to TRBJ1-2; D unresolved. The CDR3 is 15 amino acids. Per the germline V gene, CDR1 is MNHEY and CDR2 is SVGEGT. V was shortened by 8 bases and J by 1 base, with 17 bases between the two germline ends. The CDR3 reads CASCRQAGNNYGYTF. The sequenced CDR3 bases are TGTGCCAGCTGTCGACAAGCGGGGAATAACTATGGC.

This clone was recorded many times. Sequencing ends 3 residues short of the CDR3 end; the germline J gene provides the rest. J is TRBJ2-1 and V is TRBV5-1; D possibly corresponds to TRBD1 (6 bases). V shed 0 bases and J shed 2 bases, with 12 bases lying between them. Germline V gene sequence: CDR1 SGHRS, CDR2 YFSETQ. The CDR3 covers 16 residues. CDR3 protein: CASSLGQGFTYNEQFF. CDR3 DNA, as far as it was read: TGCGCCAGCAGCTTGGGTCAGGGGTTTACCTACAATGAG.

This clone was counted between two and nine times. The read gets to within 3 residues of the CDR3 end, and the germline J gene fills in the rest. The chain carries TRBV7-9 and TRBJ2-5, with TRBD1 matching over 12 bases. This CDR3 comprises 15 residues. Per germline, CDR1 SEHNR and CDR2 FQNEAQ (reference sequence). V lost 5 bases and J lost 4; bases outside the gene matches: 5. Partial CDR3 DNA: TGTGCCAGCAGCCCCGGGACAGGGGGCATAGAGACC. Protein: CASSPGTGGIET. The whole CDR3 protein reads CASSPGTGGIETQYF.

This clone was recorded many times. The read gets to within 3 residues of the CDR3 end, and the germline J gene fills in the rest. The V and J genes are TRBV5-1 and TRBJ2-1, with 8 nucleotides matching TRBD1. In germline, CDR1 is SGHRS, CDR2 YFSETQ. V lost 3 bases, J lost 5 bases, and 4 bases stayed unmatched. CDR3 length: 14 residues. CDR3 sequence reads: CASSYGTGNNEQFF. The sequenced part of the CDR3 DNA is TGCGCCAGCAGCTACGGGACAGGTAACAATGAG. The variable domain in full, completed from reference TRBV5-1 and TRBJ2-1, reads KAGVTQTPRYLIKTRGQQVTLSCSPISGHRSVSWYQQTPGQGLQFLFEYFSETQRNKGNFPGRFSGRQFSNSRSEMNVSTLELGDSALYLCASSYGTGNNEQFFGPGTRLTVL.

This clone was recorded many times. The read ends 3 residues shy of where the CDR3 ends; the end is completed using the germline J gene. The genes are TRBV7-3 and TRBJ2-1; 16 positions agree with TRBD2. The CDR3 covers 18 residues. Germline V gene sequence: CDR1 SGHTA, CDR2 FQGTGA. The junction had 6 bases not matched to a gene; V was cut back by 0 bases and J by 7 bases. CDR3 in amino acids: CASSLTGTSGRGGNEQFF. The covered CDR3 bases are TGTGCCAGCAGCTTAACGGGGACTAGCGGGAGGGGTGGAAATGAG.

This clone was found many times. The observed sequence ends 3 residues before the CDR3 terminus, with the missing tail filled in from the germline J gene. This chain connects TRBV5-1 to TRBJ2-3; TRBD2 matches at 15 bases. The germline V gene has CDR1 SGHRS and CDR2 YFSETQ. Losses at the gene ends were 4 bases for V and 2 bases for J; bases not matched to a gene: 11. CDR3 length equals 19 residues. This CDR3 reads CASSPGLAGGRPTTDTQYF. Partial CDR3 DNA: TGCGCCAGCAGCCCCGGACTAGCGGGAGGGAGACCTACCACAGATACG.

This clone was detected ten times or more. From the germline J gene comes the end of the CDR3, since the read stops 3 residues before it. The rearrangement uses TRBV19 and TRBJ2-3, with D maybe TRBD2 (5 bases). The CDR3 loop spans 13 amino acids. The germline V and J ends were trimmed by 4 bases and 6 bases, with 11 bases remaining between them. Germline V CDR1 and CDR2: LNHDA, SQIVND (reference sequence). The CDR3 loop is CASSKRFPDTQYF. The CDR3 DNA, read in part, is TGTGCCAGTAGTAAGCGGTTTCCGGATACG.

In this sample, this clone turned up many times. The read ends 3 residues shy of where the CDR3 ends; the end is completed using the germline J gene. This chain links TRBV5-1 with TRBJ1-1, with TRBD1 as a possible D gene (6 bases). The CDR3 runs to 13 residues. Deletions cut 4 bases from V and 5 bases from J, with 12 bases between. CDR1 and CDR2 (germline): SGHRS, YFSETQ. The CDR3 reads CASSIGGWTEAFF. Partial CDR3 DNA: TGCGCCAGCAGCATAGGGGGATGGACTGAA.

Ten or more counts support this clone. The CDR3 extends 3 residues past the end of the read, so its final part is completed from the germline J gene. V is TRBV18 and J is TRBJ2-3; 10 bases are shared with TRBD2. The CDR3 has 16 amino acids. The V gene's germline CDR1 is KGHSH and CDR2 LQKENI. The V and J ends lost 2 bases and 2 bases, in that order; junction bases with no gene match: 4. The CDR3 reads CASSPTSGAFTDTQYF. The sequenced part of the CDR3 DNA is TGTGCCAGCTCACCAACTAGCGGGGCCTTCACAGATACG.

This clone turned up a few times. The observed sequence ends 3 residues before the CDR3 terminus, with the missing tail filled in from the germline J gene. The chain has TRBV7-3 and TRBJ2-1; 9 bases agree with TRBD2. Germline V gene data show CDR1 as SGHTA and CDR2 as FQGTGA. V was pared by 3 bases and J by 9 bases, with 6 bases of the junction left unmatched. The CDR3 sequence is 14 residues long. The part of the CDR3 DNA that was read is TGTGCCAGCAGCTTGGTAGCGGGAGCGGGTGAG. Residues: CASSLVAGAGE. In full, the CDR3 is CASSLVAGAGEQFF.

There are many counts of this clone. The CDR3 extends 3 residues past the end of the read, so its final part is completed from the germline J gene. V is TRBV7-9 and J is TRBJ1-2; no definite D call. Germline V gives CDR1 SEHNR, CDR2 FQNEAQ (reference sequence). The CDR3 contains 14 residues. Trimming stripped 5 bases from V and 2 bases from J, with 12 bases between. The sequenced part of the CDR3 DNA is TGTGCCAGCAGCCCCCAAGGCCCCAACTATGGC. Its translation: CASSPQGPNYG. The complete CDR3 reads CASSPQGPNYGYTF. The entire variable domain, with the rest obtained from reference TRBV7-9 and TRBJ1-2, is as follows: DTGVSQNPRHKITKRGQNVTFRCDPISEHNRLYWYRQTLGQGPEFLTYFQNEAQLEKSRLLSDRFSAERPKGSFSTLEIQRTEQGDSAMYLCASSPQGPNYGYTFGSGTRLTVV.

This clone occurred many times. The read finishes 3 residues shy of the CDR3 end, and the germline J gene is used to complete it. The chain joins TRBV5-1 to TRBJ1-1; D is perhaps TRBD1 (5 bases). CDR1 SGHRS and CDR2 YFSETQ come from the germline V gene. Trimming cost V 1 base and J 0 bases, with 10 bases left between them. The CDR3 has 15 amino acids. The CDR3: CASSLFQGLNTEAFF. CDR3 DNA, as far as it was read: TGCGCCAGCAGCTTGTTCCAGGGTCTGAACACTGAA.

This clone was seen repeatedly, ten times or more. The CDR3 end is not reached by the read, which stops 3 residues before it; the germline J gene fills it in. The chain uses TRBV6-1 and TRBJ2-3, with TRBD2 matching 8 bases. J gave up 0 bases and V 4 bases, and 6 bases lay outside the gene matches. The germline CDR1 and CDR2 sequences are MNHNS and SASEGT. The CDR3 loop spans 16 amino acids. CDR3 sequence: CASSGTSGASTDTQYF. CDR3 DNA, as far as it was read: TGTGCCAGCAGTGGCACTAGCGGAGCTAGCACAGATACG.